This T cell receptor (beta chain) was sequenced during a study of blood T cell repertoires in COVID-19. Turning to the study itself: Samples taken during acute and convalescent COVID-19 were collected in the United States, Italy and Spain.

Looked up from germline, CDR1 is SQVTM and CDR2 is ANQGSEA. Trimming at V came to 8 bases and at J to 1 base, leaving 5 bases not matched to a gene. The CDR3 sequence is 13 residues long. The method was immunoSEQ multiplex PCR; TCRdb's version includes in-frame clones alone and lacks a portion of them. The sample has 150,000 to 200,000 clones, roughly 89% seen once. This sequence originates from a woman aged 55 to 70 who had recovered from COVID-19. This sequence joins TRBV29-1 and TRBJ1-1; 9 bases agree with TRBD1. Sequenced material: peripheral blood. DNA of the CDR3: TGCAGCACCGCGGGACAGGGGAACACTGAAGCTTTCTTT. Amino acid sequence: CSTAGQGNTEAFF.